This is a list of T cell receptor beta chains from one sample in a study of blood T cell repertoires in COVID-19. Clones were read by immunoSEQ multiplex PCR, and TCRdb kept only the in-frame ones, dropping some. The data contain 200,000 to 250,000 clones, 84% of them singletons. Sequencing was done on a sample of PBMCs or T cells enriched from blood (not recorded which). The receptors here all came from a man aged 60 to 75 who had recovered from COVID-19. The CDR3 runs from the conserved cysteine through the conserved F or W. The D gene is left open where the match is weak. Size tells how often a clone was seen (once, few, many) or the class of an expanded clone, and some rows leave it out.

TRBJ1-1,-,TRBD1,14,TRBV19,TGTGCTAGTAGTAGGACAGGAGTGAACACTGAAGCTTTCTTT,CASSRTGVNTEAFF
TRBJ2-1,-,TRBD2,16,TRBV27,TGTGCCAGCAGTTTAAGGCGCGGGGGGGGTTTAAATGAGCAGTTCTTC,CASSLRRGGGLNEQFF
TRBJ1-2,-,-,12,TRBV10-3,TGTGCCACCGCAGGGGTAACGGATGGCTACACCTTC,CATAGVTDGYTF
TRBJ2-1,-,-,21,TRBV3-1/TRBV3-2,TGTGCCAGCAGCCAAGATTGGGGAGGTCTGTCGGGATCACAAGGGGCCAATGAGCAGTTCTTC,CASSQDWGGLSGSQGANEQFF
TRBJ2-3,-,-,14,TRBV7-9,TGTGCTGGCTGGTCTACAGGGTTGACAGATACGCAGTATTTT,CAGWSTGLTDTQYF
TRBJ2-5,-,-,11,TRBV20-1,TGCAGTGCTATCGTCGAAGAGACCCAGTACTTC,CSAIVEETQYF
TRBJ2-7,-,-,13,TRBV9,TGTGCCAGCAGCGCCAGCGACAGGTACGAGCAGTACTTC,CASSASDRYEQYF
TRBJ2-5,-,-,17,TRBV11-3,TGTGCCAGCAGCTTAGGTATTGGGGGGATGTACCAAGAGACCCAGTACTTC,CASSLGIGGMYQETQYF
TRBJ1-2,-,-,12,TRBV6-5,TGTGCCAGCAGATCCGAACTAGAGGGCTACACCTTC,CASRSELEGYTF
TRBJ2-3,once,TRBD2,17,TRBV11-2,TGTGCCAGCAGCTTAGTTGGGGGACTAGCGGGGGGACATACGCAGTATTTT,CASSLVGGLAGGHTQYF
TRBJ1-2,-,-,13,TRBV18,TGTGCCAGCTCAGAACAGGGTACCCATGGCTACACCTTC,CASSEQGTHGYTF
TRBJ1-2,-,-,15,TRBV10-2,TGCGCCAGCAGTGTCTTGGGGGGGACAAACTATGACTACACCTTC,CASSVLGGTNYDYTF
TRBJ1-2,once,TRBD1,14,TRBV19,TGTGCCAGTAGTCAAACAGGGGGCGCTTATGGCTACACCTTC,CASSQTGGAYGYTF
TRBJ1-1,-,-,14,TRBV27,TGTGCCAGCAGTCCCGTCAATAGGGGCACTGAAGCTTTCTTT,CASSPVNRGTEAFF
TRBJ2-1,-,TRBD2,14,TRBV2,TGTGCCAGCAGGCAGTCTAGCGGGGGTAATGAGCAGTTCTTC,CASRQSSGGNEQFF
TRBJ1-1,-,TRBD1,14,TRBV6-6,TGTGCCAGCAGGGGACAGAGCCTGAACACTGAAGCTTTCTTT,CASRGQSLNTEAFF
TRBJ1-6,-,-,18,TRBV4-3,TGCGCCAGCAGCCAAGACCGCCGCATGAGCTCCTATAATTCACCCCTCCACTTT,CASSQDRRMSSYNSPLHF
TRBJ2-5,-,TRBD2,18,TRBV6-6,TGTGCCAGCAGTCGGACTAGCGGGGGGGCAGTCGTTCAAGAGACCCAGTACTTC,CASSRTSGGAVVQETQYF
TRBJ2-7,-,TRBD2,14,TRBV11-2,TGTGCCAGCAGTCGACTAGCGGGGGACCACGAGCAGTACTTC,CASSRLAGDHEQYF
TRBJ1-5,-,-,14,TRBV20-1,TGCAGTGCTAGTAGGCAGGGTAGCAATCAGCCCCAGCATTTT,CSASRQGSNQPQHF
TRBJ2-7,-,TRBD1,16,TRBV12-5,TGTGCTAGTGGTTTGATTTCGGACAGGGGGATTTTCGAGCAGTACTTC,CASGLISDRGIFEQYF